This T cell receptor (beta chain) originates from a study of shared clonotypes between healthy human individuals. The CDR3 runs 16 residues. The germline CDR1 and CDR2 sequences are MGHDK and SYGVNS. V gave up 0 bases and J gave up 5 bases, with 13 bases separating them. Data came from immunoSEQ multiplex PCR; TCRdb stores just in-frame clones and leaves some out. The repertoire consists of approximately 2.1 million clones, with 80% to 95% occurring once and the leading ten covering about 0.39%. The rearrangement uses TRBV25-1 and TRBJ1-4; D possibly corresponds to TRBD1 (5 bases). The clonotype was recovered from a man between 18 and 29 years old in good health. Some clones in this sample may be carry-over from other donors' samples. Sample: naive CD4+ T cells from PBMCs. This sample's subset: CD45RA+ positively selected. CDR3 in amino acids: CASSEYPEGFNEKLFF. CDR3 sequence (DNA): TGTGCCAGCAGTGAATATCCCGAGGGGTTCAATGAAAAACTGTTTTTT.